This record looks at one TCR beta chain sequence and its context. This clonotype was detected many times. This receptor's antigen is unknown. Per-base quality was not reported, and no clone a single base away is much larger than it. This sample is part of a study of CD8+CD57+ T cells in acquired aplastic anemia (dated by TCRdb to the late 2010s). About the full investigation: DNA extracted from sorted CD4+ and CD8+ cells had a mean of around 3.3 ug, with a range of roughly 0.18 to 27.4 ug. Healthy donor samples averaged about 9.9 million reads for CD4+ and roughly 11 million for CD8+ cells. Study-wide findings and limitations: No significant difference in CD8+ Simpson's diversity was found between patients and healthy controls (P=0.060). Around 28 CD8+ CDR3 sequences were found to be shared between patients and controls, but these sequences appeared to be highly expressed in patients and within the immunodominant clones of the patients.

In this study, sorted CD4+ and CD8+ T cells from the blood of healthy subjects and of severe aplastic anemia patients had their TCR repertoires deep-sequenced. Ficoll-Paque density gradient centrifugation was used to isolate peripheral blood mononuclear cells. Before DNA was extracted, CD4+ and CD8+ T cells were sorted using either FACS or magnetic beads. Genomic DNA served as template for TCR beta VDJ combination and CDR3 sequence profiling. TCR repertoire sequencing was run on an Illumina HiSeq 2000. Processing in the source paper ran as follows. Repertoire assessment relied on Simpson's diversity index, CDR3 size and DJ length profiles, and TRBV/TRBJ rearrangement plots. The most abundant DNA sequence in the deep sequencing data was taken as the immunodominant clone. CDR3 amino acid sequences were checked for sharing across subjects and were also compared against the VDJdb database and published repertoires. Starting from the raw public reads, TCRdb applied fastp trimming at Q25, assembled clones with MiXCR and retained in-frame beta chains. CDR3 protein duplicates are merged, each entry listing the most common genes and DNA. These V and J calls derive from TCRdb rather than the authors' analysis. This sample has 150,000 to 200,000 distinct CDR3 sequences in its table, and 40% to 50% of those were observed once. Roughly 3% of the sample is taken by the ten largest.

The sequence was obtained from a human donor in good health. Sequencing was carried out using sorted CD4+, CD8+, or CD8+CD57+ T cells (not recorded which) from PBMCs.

The nucleotide sequence reads TGTGCCAGCAGCTTCCGGGCCGGGGCCACAGATACGCAGTATTTT. Its translation is CASSFRAGATDTQYF. Recombination connected TRBV7-3 to TRBJ2-3; the D gene is tentatively TRBD1 or TRBD2, each matching 5 bases. The CDR3 spans 15 residues, from the cysteine through the phenylalanine. Here the CDR3 DNA is all that survives: 45 bases in frame from base 1. Trimming removed 3 bases from V and 2 bases from J, leaving 12 bases between the germline ends. CDR1 and CDR2 are read off the germline V gene as SGHTA and FQGTGA. The reference TRBV7-3 and TRBJ2-3 proteins fill in what lies around the CDR3, so the full variable domain reads GAGVSQTPSNKVTEKGKYVELRCDPISGHTALYWYRQSLGQGPEFLIYFQGTGAADDSGLPNDRFFAVRPEGSVSTLKIQRTERGDSAVYLCASSFRAGATDTQYFGPGTRLTVL.